The T cell receptor (beta chain) under discussion was sequenced for a study of cytomegalovirus exposure and HLA in healthy donors. Both 60 Vbeta primers and 13 Jbeta primers went into the PCR. Per the original data handling: Roughly 10 million shared chains were among the roughly 80 million unique TCR beta chains that a later analysis counted. Assay used: immunoSEQ multiplex PCR; TCRdb lists only in-frame clones, some missing. V, J and clone size are those of that table, while D and trimming were read from the DNA. The table includes roughly 190,000 clones, around 78% detected once. Study-wide results and limits: The Asian-associated ancestry cluster reportedly had fewer N-insertions than the 666-donor mean in a later analysis.

Unrecorded immune exposures were likely, despite nominal health at sampling. In germline, CDR1 is MNHEY, CDR2 SMNVEV (reference sequence). The CDR3 contains 13 residues. The V and J ends lost 5 bases and 8 bases respectively, with 13 bases between them. As concerns this clone: Its antigen is as yet unknown.

The sequence was collected from a woman in her thirties in good health and CMV-seropositive. The sample taken for sequencing was PBMCs. This chain uses TRBV27 with TRBJ2-1, with D unresolved. CDR3 sequence reads: CASSGRLPHEQFF. CDR3 in DNA: TGTGCCAGCAGTGGCAGACTGCCACATGAGCAGTTCTTC.